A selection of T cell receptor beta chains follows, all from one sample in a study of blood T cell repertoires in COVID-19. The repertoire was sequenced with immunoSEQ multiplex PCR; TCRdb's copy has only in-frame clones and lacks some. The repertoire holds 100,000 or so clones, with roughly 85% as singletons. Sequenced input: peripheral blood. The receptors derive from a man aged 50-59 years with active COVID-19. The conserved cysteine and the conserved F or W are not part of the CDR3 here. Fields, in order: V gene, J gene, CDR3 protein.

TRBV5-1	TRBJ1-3	ASSLTGTGVSGNTIY
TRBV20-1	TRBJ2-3	SASVGGRVQY
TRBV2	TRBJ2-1	ASSATSGSYNEQF
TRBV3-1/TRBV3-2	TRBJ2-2	ASSQTVGAGGELF
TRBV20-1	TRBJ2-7	SASRSYYEQY
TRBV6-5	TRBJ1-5	ASSYSRGPGQPQH
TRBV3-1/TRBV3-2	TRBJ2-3	ASSQVYLAGGRDTQY
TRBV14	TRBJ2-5	ASSQSGTGTGTQY
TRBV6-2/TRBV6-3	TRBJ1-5	ASSYDSSNQPQH
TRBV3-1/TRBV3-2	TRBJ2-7	ASSLGTGFEQY
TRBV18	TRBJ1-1	ASSQIQGIGTEAF
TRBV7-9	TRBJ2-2	ASSPPLKGETGELF
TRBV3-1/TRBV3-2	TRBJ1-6	ASSQVTGTGGLGSPLH
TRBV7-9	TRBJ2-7	ASSLVGQGYEQY
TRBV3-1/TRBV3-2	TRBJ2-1	ASLASGGIYNEQF
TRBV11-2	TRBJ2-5	ASSKGTVDQETQY
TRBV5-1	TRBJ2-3	ASSRWAADTQY
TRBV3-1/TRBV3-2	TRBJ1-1	ASSQDRRENTEAF
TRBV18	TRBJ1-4	ASSPMTVLATNEKLF
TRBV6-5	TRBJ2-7	ASLGTGDREQY
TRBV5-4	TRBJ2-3	ASSLRVFDTQY
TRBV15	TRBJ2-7	ATSRATSQTGAEQY
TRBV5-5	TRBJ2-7	ASSTRGLAGGPIPYEQY
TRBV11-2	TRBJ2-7	ASSLVLAATYEQY
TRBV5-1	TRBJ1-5	ASSLDFGSNQPQH
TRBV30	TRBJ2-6	AWDAGTGANVLT
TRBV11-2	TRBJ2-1	ASESLMGQKYEQF
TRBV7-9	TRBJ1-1	ASSLDSEAF
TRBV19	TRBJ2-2	ASSSSPVPGSELF
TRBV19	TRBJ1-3	ASSGRNSGNTIY
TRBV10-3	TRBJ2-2	AITFRRDTGELF
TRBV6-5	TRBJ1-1	ASSSTGYETEAF
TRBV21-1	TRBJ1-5	ASRAGTFHNQPQH
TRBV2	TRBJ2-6	ASSEQGRSGANVLT
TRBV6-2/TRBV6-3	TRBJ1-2	ASSYLGRGYT
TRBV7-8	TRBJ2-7	ASRRDRVAHEQY
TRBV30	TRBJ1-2	AWSVLFPKGQGGYGYT
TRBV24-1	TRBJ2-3	ATSEGGLAGPTDTQY
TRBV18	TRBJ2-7	ASSRTGGFEQY
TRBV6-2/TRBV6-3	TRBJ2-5	ASSYRPLAGGGETQY
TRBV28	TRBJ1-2	ASSFFDRDNYGYT
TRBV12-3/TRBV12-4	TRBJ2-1	ASSRGNEQF
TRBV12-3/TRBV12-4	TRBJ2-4	ASRTSPGNIQY
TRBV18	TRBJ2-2	ASSPGVGGTNTGELF
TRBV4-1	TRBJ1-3	ASSPGGGNTIY
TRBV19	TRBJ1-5	ASSIGQGASSNQPQH
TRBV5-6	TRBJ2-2	ASITRGNTGELF
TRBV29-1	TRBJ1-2	SVGPDSQKSYT
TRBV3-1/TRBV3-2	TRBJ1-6	ASRKRDRDSPLH
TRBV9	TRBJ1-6	ASLAGRERSNSPLH
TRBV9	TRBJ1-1	ASSATGVTEAF
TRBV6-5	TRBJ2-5	ASSRSFRETQY
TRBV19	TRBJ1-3	ASSGFSGNTIY
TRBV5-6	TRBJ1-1	ASIPQLGLTEAF
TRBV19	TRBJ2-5	ASSRAGQQETQY